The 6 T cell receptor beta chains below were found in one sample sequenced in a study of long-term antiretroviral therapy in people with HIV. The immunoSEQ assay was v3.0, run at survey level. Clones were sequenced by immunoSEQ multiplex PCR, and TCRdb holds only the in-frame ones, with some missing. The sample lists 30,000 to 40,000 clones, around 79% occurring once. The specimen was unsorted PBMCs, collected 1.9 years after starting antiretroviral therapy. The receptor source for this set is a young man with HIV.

Here the CDR3 DNA reads TGTGCCAGAGTCGGTGAGGGTTCCCTTTCCCTGGACGAGCAGTACGTC. As protein: CARVGEGSLSLDEQYV. The chain is built from TRBV9 and TRBJ2-7; D might be TRBD2 (5 bases). Germline lookup yields CDR1 SGDLS and CDR2 YYNGEE. CDR3 size: 16 residues. Trimming pared 8 bases from V and 5 bases from J, leaving 26 bases between.

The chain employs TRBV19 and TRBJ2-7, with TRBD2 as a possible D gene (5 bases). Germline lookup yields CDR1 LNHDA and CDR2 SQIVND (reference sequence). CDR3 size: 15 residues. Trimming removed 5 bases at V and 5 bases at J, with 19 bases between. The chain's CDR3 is CASSPRVAGGNEQYF. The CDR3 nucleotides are TGTGCCAGTAGTCCGAGGGTGGCAGGAGGAAACGAGCAGTACTTC.

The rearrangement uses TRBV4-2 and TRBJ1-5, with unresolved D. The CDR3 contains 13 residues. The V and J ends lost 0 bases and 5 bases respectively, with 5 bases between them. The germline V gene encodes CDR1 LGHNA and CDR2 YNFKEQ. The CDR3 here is CASSQDADQPQHF. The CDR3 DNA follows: TGTGCCAGCAGCCAAGATGCGGATCAGCCCCAGCATTTT.

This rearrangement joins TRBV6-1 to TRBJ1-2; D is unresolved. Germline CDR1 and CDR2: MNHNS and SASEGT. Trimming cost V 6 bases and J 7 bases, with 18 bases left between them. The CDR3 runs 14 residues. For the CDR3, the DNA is TGTGCCAGCAGCGAAACGGACTCTTTTATTGGCTACACCTTC. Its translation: CASSETDSFIGYTF.

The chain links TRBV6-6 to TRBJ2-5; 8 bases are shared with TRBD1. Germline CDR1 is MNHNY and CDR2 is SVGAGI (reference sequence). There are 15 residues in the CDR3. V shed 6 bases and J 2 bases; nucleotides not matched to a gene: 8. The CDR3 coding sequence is TGTGCCAGCAGGGAACCTGGACAGGGTCAAGAGACCCAGTACTTC. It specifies CASREPGQGQETQYF.

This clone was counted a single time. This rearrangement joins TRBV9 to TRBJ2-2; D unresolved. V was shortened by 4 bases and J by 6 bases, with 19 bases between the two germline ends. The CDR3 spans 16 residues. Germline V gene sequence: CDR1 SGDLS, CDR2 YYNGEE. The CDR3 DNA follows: TGTGCCAGCAGCTCCAGGCGTACCTCCATGGCCGGGGAGCTGTTTTTT. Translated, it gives CASSSRRTSMAGELFF.